Sequencing of this TCR beta chain was carried out in a study of cytomegalovirus exposure and HLA in healthy donors. The PCR used 60 Vbeta and 13 Jbeta primers. Method: immunoSEQ multiplex PCR; TCRdb's copy keeps in-frame clones and lacks some. The sample lists 72,000 or so clones; about 75% were seen once. The CDR3 length is 14 residues. Per the germline V gene, CDR1 is SGHTS and CDR2 is YDEGEE. V was trimmed by 0 bases and J by 4 bases, leaving 8 bases between them. The sample comprised PBMCs. The chain carries TRBV5-8 and TRBJ1-5; D gene unclear. This receptor was identified in a woman in her twenties or thirties in good health and CMV-seropositive. CDR3 loop: CASSLVKENQPQHF. Here the CDR3 DNA reads TGTGCCAGCAGCTTGGTAAAGGAGAATCAGCCCCAGCATTTT. Looking up the rest from reference TRBV5-8 and TRBJ1-5 gives the full variable domain: EAGVTQSPTHLIKTRGQQATLRCSPISGHTSVYWYQQALGLGLQFLLWYDEGEERNRGNFPPRFSGRQFPNYSSELNVNALELEDSALYLCASSLVKENQPQHFGDGTRLSIL.